This entry features one TCR beta chain sequence. The antigen is undetermined. Here the gene names and germline are mouse. Coverage ceases 1 residue before the CDR3 finishes, and the germline J gene fills in the end. The data were taken from a study of tissue T cells after allogeneic stem cell transplantation. Stated time point: mouse harvest day 7 after allogeneic transplant. The graft held 10^6 splenic CD5+ T cells and 10^7 T-cell-depleted bone marrow cells. This CDR3 is 14 amino acids long. V dropped 4 bases and J dropped 2; count of bases not matched to a gene: 2. Germline values: CDR1 LGHNA, CDR2 YNLKQL (reference sequence). Findings of the study overall: Tissue-detected TCR repertoire was only partly captured by blood and spleen T cells.

Profiling relied on immunoSEQ multiplex PCR, and the TCRdb table lists in-frame clones only, not all of them. This table holds over 5,500 clones, around 46% found once. The sequenced sample was gut tissue. The chain employs TRBV5 and TRBJ2-5; TRBD1 matches 8 bases. This TCR came from a female BALB/c mouse given C57BL/6 T cells with graft-versus-host disease after an allogeneic hematopoietic cell transplant. This CDR3 reads CASSPQGVQDTQYF. The CDR3 bases that were read are TGTGCCAGCAGCCCACAGGGGGTCCAAGACACCCAGTAC.